The clone carrying this TCR beta chain was counted a few times. Using constant-segment primers, 5'RACE produced TCR alpha and TCR beta cDNA libraries carrying sample barcodes and UMIs. TCRdb passed the 5' RACE reads through MiXCR, listing each CDR3 protein once. This sample has 310,000 or so distinct CDR3 sequences; 15% to 20% occur once, and the top ten carry 22%. The record originates from a study of T-cell memory formation after mild COVID-19. Germline assignment: CDR1 LNHNV and CDR2 YYDKDF (reference sequence). The CDR3 extends over 14 amino acids. The V end was cut by 1 base, the J end by 1 base, with 7 bases between.

This TCR came from a man aged 18 to 30 who had mild COVID-19 (a few samples of this study predate the infection). Cell type and time point are not known. Sequencing used PBMCs or a T cell subset sorted from them (not recorded which). The J gene is TRBJ2-5, the V gene TRBV15; a possible D gene is TRBD1 (5 bases). The DNA of the CDR3 is TGTGCCACCAGCAGAGGACAGCCCCAAGAGACCCAGTACTTC. It yields the protein CATSRGQPQETQYF. The whole variable domain, remainder taken from reference TRBV15 and TRBJ2-5, is DAMVIQNPRYQVTQFGKPVTLSCSQTLNHNVMYWYQQKSSQAPKLLFHYYDKDFNNEADTPDNFQSRRPNTSFCFLDIRSPGLGDTAMYLCATSRGQPQETQYFGPGTRLLVL.